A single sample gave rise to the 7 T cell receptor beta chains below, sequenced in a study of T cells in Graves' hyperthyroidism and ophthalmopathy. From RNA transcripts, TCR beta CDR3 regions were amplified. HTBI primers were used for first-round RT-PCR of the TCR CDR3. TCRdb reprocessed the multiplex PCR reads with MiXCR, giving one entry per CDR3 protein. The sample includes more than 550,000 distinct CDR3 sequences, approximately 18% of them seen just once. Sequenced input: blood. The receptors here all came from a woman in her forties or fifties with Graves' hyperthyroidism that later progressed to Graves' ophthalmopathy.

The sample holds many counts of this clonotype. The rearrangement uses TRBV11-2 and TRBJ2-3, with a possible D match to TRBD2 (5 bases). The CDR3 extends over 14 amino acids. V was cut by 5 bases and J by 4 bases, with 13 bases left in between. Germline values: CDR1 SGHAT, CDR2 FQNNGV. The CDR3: CASSDNGNSDTQYF. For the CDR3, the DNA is TGTGCCAGCAGCGATAACGGGAATTCAGATACGCAGTATTTT.

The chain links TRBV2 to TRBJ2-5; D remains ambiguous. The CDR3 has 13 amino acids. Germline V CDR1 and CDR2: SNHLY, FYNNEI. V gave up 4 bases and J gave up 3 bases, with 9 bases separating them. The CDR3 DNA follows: TGTGCCAGCAGTGGGGGTGCCGAAGAGACCCAGTACTTC. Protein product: CASSGGAEETQYF.

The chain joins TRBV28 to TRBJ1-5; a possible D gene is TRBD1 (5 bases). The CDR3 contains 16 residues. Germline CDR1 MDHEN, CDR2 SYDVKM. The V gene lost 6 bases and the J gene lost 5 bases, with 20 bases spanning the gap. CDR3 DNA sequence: TGTGCCAGCAGCCTAGGCATGCGGGGCATTCATCAGCCCCAGCATTTT. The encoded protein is CASSLGMRGIHQPQHF.

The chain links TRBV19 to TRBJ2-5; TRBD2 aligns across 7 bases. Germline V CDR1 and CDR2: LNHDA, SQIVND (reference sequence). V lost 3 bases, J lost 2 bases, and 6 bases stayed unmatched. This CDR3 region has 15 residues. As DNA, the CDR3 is TGTGCCAGTAGTATGGCGGCTAGCGGACAAGAGACCCAGTACTTC. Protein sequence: CASSMAASGQETQYF.

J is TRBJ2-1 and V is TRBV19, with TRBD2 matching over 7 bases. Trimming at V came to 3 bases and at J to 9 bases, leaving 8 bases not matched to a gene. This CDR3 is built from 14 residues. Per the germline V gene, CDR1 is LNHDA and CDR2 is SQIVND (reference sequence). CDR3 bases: TGTGCCAGTAGTATCCCAGCGGGGTCTAGTGAGCAGTTCTTC. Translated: CASSIPAGSSEQFF.

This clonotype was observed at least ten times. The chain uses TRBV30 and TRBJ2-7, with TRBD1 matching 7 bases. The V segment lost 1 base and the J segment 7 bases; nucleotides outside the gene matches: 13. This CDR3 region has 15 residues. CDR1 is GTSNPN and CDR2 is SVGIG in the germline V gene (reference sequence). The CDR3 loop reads CAWSATRTGPWEQYF. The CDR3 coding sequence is TGTGCCTGGAGTGCCACGCGGACAGGCCCTTGGGAGCAGTACTTC.

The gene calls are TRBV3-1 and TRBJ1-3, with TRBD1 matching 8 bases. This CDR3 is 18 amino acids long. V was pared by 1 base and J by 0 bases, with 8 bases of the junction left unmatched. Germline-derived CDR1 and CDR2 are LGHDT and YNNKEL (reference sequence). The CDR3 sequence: CASSQGYDRGSSGNTIYF. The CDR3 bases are TGTGCCAGCAGCCAAGGTTATGACAGGGGAAGCTCTGGAAACACCATATATTTT.